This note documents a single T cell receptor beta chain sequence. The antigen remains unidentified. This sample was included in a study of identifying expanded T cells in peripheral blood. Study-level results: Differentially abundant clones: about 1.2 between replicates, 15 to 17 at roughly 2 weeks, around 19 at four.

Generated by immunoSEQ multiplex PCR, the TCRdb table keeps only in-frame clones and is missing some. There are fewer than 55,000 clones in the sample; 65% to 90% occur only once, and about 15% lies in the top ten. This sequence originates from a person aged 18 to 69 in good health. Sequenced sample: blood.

The CDR3 nucleotides are TGTGCCAGCAGCTTCGGCCTAGCGGACAATGAGCAGTTCTTC. Its translation is CASSFGLADNEQFF. J is TRBJ2-1 and V is TRBV7-7; 7 bases agree with TRBD2. CDR1 is SSHAT, CDR2 FNYEAQ, per germline (reference sequence). The V segment lost 3 bases and the J segment 5 bases; nucleotides outside the gene matches: 4. CDR3 length: 14 amino acids. Full variable domain (rest looked up from reference TRBV7-7 and TRBJ2-1): GAGVSQSPRYKVTKRGQDVTLRCDPISSHATLYWYQQALGQGPEFLTYFNYEAQPDKSGLPSDRFSAERPEGSISTLTIQRTEQRDSAMYRCASSFGLADNEQFFGPGTRLTVL.